These T cell receptor beta chains were read from a single sample in a study of blood T cell repertoires in COVID-19. Sequencing was performed with immunoSEQ multiplex PCR; in TCRdb, only in-frame clones are kept and a portion is missing. The sample has about 400,000 clones; 70% to 90% are singletons. What was sequenced was PBMCs or T cells enriched from blood (not recorded which). All receptors come from a woman between 40 and 55 years old with acute COVID-19. The CDR3 runs from the conserved cysteine through the conserved F or W. Each record gives: CDR3 DNA, CDR3 protein, clone size, J gene, D gene, V gene. The D gene is left open where the match is weak. Expanded clones are given a class, and other clones once, few, many or no size at all.

cdr3_nt: TGTGCCAGCAGCGGGGAAGGGGCCTTCATATATGGCTACACCTTC; cdr3_aa: CASSGEGAFIYGYTF; clone_size: once; j_call: TRBJ1-2; d_call: .; v_call: TRBV5-6
cdr3_nt: TGTGCCTCACAGGGCCGAAGCACAGATACGCAGTATTTT; cdr3_aa: CASQGRSTDTQYF; clone_size: few; j_call: TRBJ2-3; d_call: .; v_call: TRBV9
cdr3_nt: TGTGCCATCAGTGAGAGTACAGAGAATGAAAAACTGTTTTTT; cdr3_aa: CAISESTENEKLFF; clone_size: .; j_call: TRBJ1-4; d_call: .; v_call: TRBV10-3
cdr3_nt: TGTGCCTGGAGAGGCGGGACAGGGGATAAAGATACGCAGTATTTT; cdr3_aa: CAWRGGTGDKDTQYF; clone_size: .; j_call: TRBJ2-3; d_call: TRBD1; v_call: TRBV30
cdr3_nt: TGTGCCAGCAGCTTAGGCTGGGGGCAGGGTAATGAAAAACTGTTTTTT; cdr3_aa: CASSLGWGQGNEKLFF; clone_size: .; j_call: TRBJ1-4; d_call: .; v_call: TRBV11-2
cdr3_nt: TGCAGTGCTAGTAAGGGTCTAGCCGGGCAGAATGAGCAGTTCTTC; cdr3_aa: CSASKGLAGQNEQFF; clone_size: .; j_call: TRBJ2-1; d_call: .; v_call: TRBV20-1
cdr3_nt: TGTGCCAGCAGCTTGGGGACCGGGACAGACAATGAGCAGTTCTTC; cdr3_aa: CASSLGTGTDNEQFF; clone_size: .; j_call: TRBJ2-1; d_call: TRBD1; v_call: TRBV7-2
cdr3_nt: TGTGCCAGAAGCCGCGACAGCTACGAGCAGTACTTC; cdr3_aa: CARSRDSYEQYF; clone_size: .; j_call: TRBJ2-7; d_call: .; v_call: TRBV5-3
cdr3_nt: TGTGCCAGCAGCCAATTTACTAGCGGGGGGGGACGGAACAATGAGCAGTTCTTC; cdr3_aa: CASSQFTSGGGRNNEQFF; clone_size: .; j_call: TRBJ2-1; d_call: TRBD2; v_call: TRBV3-1/TRBV3-2
cdr3_nt: TGTGCCAGCAGCAACTGGGAGGCGGAGAACACCGGGGAGCTGTTTTTT; cdr3_aa: CASSNWEAENTGELFF; clone_size: .; j_call: TRBJ2-2; d_call: .; v_call: TRBV21-1
cdr3_nt: TGTGCCAGCAGCCATGCACAGATGAACACTGAAGCTTTCTTT; cdr3_aa: CASSHAQMNTEAFF; clone_size: .; j_call: TRBJ1-1; d_call: .; v_call: TRBV3-1/TRBV3-2
cdr3_nt: TGTGCCAGCAGCTTCATGACAGATAACACTGAAGCTTTCTTT; cdr3_aa: CASSFMTDNTEAFF; clone_size: .; j_call: TRBJ1-1; d_call: .; v_call: TRBV7-9
cdr3_nt: TGTGCCAGCAGCGGGGACAGGGCAGATCAGCCCCAGCATTTT; cdr3_aa: CASSGDRADQPQHF; clone_size: .; j_call: TRBJ1-5; d_call: TRBD1; v_call: TRBV2
cdr3_nt: TGTGCCAGCAGCCACATAACGGGGGGCCCACTTAGGAACATTCAGTACTTC; cdr3_aa: CASSHITGGPLRNIQYF; clone_size: .; j_call: TRBJ2-4; d_call: .; v_call: TRBV7-9
cdr3_nt: TGTGCCATCAGGGGGGCAGGCCTCTACGAGCAGTACTTC; cdr3_aa: CAIRGAGLYEQYF; clone_size: .; j_call: TRBJ2-7; d_call: .; v_call: TRBV10-3
cdr3_nt: TGTGCCTGGAGTGTAAGGCGGCAGGGCCAGCCCCAGCATTTT; cdr3_aa: CAWSVRRQGQPQHF; clone_size: .; j_call: TRBJ1-5; d_call: .; v_call: TRBV30